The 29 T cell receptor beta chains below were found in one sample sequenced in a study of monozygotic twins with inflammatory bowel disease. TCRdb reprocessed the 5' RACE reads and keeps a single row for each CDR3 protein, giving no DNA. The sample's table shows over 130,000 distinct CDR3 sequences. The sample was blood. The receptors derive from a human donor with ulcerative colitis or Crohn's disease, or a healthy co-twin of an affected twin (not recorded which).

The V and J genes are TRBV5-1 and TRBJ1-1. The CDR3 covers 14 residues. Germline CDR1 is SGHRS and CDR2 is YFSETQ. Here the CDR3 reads CASSLLGSGTEAFF.

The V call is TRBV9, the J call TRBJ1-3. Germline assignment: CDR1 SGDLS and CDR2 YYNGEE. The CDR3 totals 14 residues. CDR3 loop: CASSPKNSGNTIYF.

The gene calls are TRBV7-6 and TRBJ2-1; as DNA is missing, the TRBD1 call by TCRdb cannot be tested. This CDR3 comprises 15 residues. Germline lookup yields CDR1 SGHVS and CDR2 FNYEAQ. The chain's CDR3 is CASSLVGGGPTEQFF.

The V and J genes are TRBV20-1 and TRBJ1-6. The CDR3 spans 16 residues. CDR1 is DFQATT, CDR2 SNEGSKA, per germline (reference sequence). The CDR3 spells CSASTLWSSNNSPLHF.

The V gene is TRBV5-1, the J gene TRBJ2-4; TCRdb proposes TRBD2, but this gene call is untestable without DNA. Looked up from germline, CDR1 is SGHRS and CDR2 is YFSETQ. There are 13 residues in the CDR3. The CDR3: CASSDGPENIQYF. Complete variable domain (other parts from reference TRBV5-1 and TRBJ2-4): KAGVTQTPRYLIKTRGQQVTLSCSPISGHRSVSWYQQTPGQGLQFLFEYFSETQRNKGNFPGRFSGRQFSNSRSEMNVSTLELGDSALYLCASSDGPENIQYFGAGTRLSVL.

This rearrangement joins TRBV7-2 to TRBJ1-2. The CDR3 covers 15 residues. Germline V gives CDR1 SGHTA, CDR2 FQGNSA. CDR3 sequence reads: CASSTYGNTNYGYTF.

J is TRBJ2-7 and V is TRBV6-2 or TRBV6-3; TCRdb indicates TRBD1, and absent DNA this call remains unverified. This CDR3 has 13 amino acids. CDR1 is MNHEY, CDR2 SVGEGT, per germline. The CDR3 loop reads CASRSGQGYEQYF.

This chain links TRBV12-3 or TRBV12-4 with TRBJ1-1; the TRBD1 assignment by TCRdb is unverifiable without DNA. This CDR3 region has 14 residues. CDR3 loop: CASTEDRKNTEAFF.

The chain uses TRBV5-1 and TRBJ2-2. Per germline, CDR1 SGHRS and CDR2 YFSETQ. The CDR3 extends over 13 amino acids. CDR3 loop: CASSLVTTGELFF.

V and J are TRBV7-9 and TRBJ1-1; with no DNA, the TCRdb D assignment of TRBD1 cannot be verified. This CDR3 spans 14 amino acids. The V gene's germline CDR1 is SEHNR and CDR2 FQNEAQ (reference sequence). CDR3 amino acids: CASRGQVSVTEAFF. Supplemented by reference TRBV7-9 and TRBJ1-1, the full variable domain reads DTGVSQNPRHKITKRGQNVTFRCDPISEHNRLYWYRQTLGQGPEFLTYFQNEAQLEKSRLLSDRFSAERPKGSFSTLEIQRTEQGDSAMYLCASRGQVSVTEAFFGQGTRLTVV.

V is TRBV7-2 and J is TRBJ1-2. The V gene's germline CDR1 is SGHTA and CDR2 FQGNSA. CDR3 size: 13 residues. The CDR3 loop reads CASSLRNGIGYTF.

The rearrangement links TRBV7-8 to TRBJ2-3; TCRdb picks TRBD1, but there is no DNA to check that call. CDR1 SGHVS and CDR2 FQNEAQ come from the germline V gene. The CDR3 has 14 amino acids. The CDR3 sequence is CASSQTGITDTQYF.

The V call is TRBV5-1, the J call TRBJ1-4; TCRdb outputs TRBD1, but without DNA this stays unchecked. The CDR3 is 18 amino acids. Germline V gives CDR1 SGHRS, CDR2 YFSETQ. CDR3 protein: CASTAGRSGLGTYEKLFF.

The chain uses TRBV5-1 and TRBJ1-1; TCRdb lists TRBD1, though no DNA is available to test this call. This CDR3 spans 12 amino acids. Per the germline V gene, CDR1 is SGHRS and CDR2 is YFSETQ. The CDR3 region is CASSAQGPEAFF.

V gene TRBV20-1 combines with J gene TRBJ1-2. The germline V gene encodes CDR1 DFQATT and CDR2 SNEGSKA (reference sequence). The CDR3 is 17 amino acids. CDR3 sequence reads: CSARDPPRPGELYGYTF.

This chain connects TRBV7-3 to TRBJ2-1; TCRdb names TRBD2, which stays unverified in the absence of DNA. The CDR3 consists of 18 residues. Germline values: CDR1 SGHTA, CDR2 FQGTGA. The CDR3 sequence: CASSLTGGGAQGYNEQFF.

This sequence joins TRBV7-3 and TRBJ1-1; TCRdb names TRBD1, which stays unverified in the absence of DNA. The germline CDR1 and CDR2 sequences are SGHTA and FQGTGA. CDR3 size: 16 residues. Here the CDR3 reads CASSLTAGTVNTEAFF.

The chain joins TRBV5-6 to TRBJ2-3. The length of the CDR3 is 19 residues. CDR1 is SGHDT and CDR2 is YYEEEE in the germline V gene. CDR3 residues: CASSLARILDRRSTDTQYF.

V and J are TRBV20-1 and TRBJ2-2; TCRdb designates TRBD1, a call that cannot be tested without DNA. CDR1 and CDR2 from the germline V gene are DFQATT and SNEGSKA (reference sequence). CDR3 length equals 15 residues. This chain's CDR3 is CSARGGQGAPGELFF.

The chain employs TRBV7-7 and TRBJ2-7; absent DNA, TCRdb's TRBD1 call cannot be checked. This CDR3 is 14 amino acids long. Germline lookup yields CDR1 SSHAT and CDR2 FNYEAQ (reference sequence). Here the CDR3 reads CASSGLGQGDEQYF. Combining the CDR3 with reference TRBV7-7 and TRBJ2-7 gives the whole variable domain GAGVSQSPRYKVTKRGQDVTLRCDPISSHATLYWYQQALGQGPEFLTYFNYEAQPDKSGLPSDRFSAERPEGSISTLTIQRTEQRDSAMYRCASSGLGQGDEQYFGPGTRLTVT.

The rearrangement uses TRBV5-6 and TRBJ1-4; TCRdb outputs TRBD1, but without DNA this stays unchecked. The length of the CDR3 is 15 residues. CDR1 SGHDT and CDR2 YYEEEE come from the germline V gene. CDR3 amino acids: CASSLFGRGDEKLFF.

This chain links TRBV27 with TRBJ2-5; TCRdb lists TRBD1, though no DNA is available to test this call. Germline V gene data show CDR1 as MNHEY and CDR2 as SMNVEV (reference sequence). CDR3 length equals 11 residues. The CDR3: CASSRGEAQYF.

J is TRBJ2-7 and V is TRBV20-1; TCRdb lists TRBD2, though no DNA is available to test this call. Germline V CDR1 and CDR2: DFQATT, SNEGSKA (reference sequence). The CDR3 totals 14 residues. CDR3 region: CSATTASGTYEQYF.

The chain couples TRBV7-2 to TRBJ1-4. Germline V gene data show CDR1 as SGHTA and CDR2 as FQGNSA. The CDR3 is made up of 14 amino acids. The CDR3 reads CASSMGPSNEKLFF.

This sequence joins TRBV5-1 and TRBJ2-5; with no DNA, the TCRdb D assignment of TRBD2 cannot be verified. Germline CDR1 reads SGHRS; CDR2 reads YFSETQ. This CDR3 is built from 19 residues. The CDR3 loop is CASSLDFNRAGVLEETQYF.

The CDR3 is CASRNTGRGYTF. This chain links TRBV12-3 or TRBV12-4 with TRBJ1-2; absent DNA, TCRdb's TRBD1 call cannot be checked. The CDR3 has 12 residues.

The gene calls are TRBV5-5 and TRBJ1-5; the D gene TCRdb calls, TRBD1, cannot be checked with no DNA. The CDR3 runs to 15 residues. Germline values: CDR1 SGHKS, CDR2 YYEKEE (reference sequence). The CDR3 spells CASSLQAASNQPQHF.

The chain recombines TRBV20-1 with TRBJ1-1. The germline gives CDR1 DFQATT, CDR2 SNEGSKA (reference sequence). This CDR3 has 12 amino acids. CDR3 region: CSAREVNTEAFF.

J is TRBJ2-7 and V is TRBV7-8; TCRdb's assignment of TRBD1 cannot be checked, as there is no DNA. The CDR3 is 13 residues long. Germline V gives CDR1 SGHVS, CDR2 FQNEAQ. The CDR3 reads CASSSDRTYEQYF.